Following are 5 T cell receptor beta chains from one sample sequenced in a study of T cell responses to AZD1222 COVID-19 vaccine (dated by TCRdb to the early 2020s). This specimen's time point label, interpreted: baseline before first vaccination. Library creation used the immunoSEQ multiplex PCR assay. In TCRdb, the immuneACCESS table is reduced to in-frame sequences with V and J assigned. These tables do not hold every clone; where another copy was compared, an unresolved V gene accounts for under half, and the others remain unexplained. The sample table lists some 140,000 clones, about 91% of them with a count of one. Roughly 2% of the sample is held by the ten biggest clonotypes. The sample consisted of peripheral blood, taken on day 0 of AZD1222 vaccination. These TCRs come from an adult in good health.

The chain carries TRBV15 and TRBJ1-5, with TRBD1 matching over 10 bases. The CDR3 is 16 amino acids. With V trimmed by 5 bases and J by 1 base, 5 bases remained unmatched. The germline CDR1 and CDR2 sequences are LNHNV and YYDKDF (reference sequence). CDR3 sequence reads: CATSRGTGVSNQPQHF. In DNA form, the CDR3 reads TGTGCCACCAGCCGAGGGACAGGGGTCAGCAATCAGCCCCAGCATTTT. Supplemented by reference TRBV15 and TRBJ1-5, the full variable domain reads DAMVIQNPRYQVTQFGKPVTLSCSQTLNHNVMYWYQQKSSQAPKLLFHYYDKDFNNEADTPDNFQSRRPNTSFCFLDIRSPGLGDTAMYLCATSRGTGVSNQPQHFGDGTRLSIL.

The chain recombines TRBV7-8 with TRBJ2-5; D gene uncertain. Looked up from germline, CDR1 is SGHVS and CDR2 is FQNEAQ. The CDR3 length is 13 residues. The V end lost 0 bases, the J end lost 5 bases, and 7 bases lay between the germline ends. The CDR3 spells CASSLALEETQYF. DNA of the CDR3: TGTGCCAGCAGCTTAGCTTTGGAGGAGACCCAGTACTTC.

The J gene is TRBJ1-1, the V gene TRBV19; D gene unclear. CDR1 and CDR2 from the germline V gene are LNHDA and SQIVND (reference sequence). V shed 1 base and J shed 0 bases, with 12 bases lying between them. CDR3 size: 16 residues. The CDR3 protein is CASSIGGDGLNTEAFF. The CDR3 bases are TGTGCCAGTAGTATAGGGGGTGATGGCCTGAACACTGAAGCTTTCTTT. Looking up the rest from reference TRBV19 and TRBJ1-1 gives the full variable domain: DGGITQSPKYLFRKEGQNVTLSCEQNLNHDAMYWYRQDPGQGLRLIYYSQIVNDFQKGDIAEGYSVSREKKESFPLTVTSAQKNPTAFYLCASSIGGDGLNTEAFFGQGTRLTVV.

CDR3 amino acids: CASSRDRISYEQYF. The DNA for the CDR3 is TGTGCCAGCAGCCGGGACAGGATCTCCTACGAGCAGTACTTC. V and J are TRBV14 and TRBJ2-7; 8 nucleotides agree with TRBD1. The germline gives CDR1 SGHDN, CDR2 FVKESK. Germline trimming cut 4 bases from V and 0 bases from J; bases unmatched to any gene: 2. The CDR3 is 14 residues long. The entire variable domain, with the rest obtained from reference TRBV14 and TRBJ2-7, is as follows: EAGVTQFPSHSVIEKGQTVTLRCDPISGHDNLYWYRRVMGKEIKFLLHFVKESKQDESGMPNNRFLAERTGGTYSTLKVQPAELEDSGVYFCASSRDRISYEQYFGPGTRLTVT.

The chain combines TRBV3-1 (or the pseudogene TRBV3-2) with TRBJ1-1; the match to TRBD1 covers 7 bases. CDR1 and CDR2 (germline): LGHDT, YNNKEL (reference sequence). Unmatched junction bases numbered 6, after V lost 4 bases and J lost 7 bases. CDR3 length: 13 amino acids. CDR3 sequence reads: CASSRDSMLEAFF. The DNA for the CDR3 is TGTGCCAGCAGCCGGGACAGTATGCTTGAAGCTTTCTTT.